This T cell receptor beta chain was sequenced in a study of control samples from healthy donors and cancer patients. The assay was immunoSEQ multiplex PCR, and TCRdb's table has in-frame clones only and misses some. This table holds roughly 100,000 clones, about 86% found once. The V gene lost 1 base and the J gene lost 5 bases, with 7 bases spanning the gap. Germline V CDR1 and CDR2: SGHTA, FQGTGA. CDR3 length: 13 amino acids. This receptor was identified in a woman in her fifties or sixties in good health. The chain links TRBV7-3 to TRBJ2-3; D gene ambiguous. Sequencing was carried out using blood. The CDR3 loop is CASSLKWEDTQYF. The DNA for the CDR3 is TGTGCCAGCAGCTTAAAATGGGAAGATACGCAGTATTTT. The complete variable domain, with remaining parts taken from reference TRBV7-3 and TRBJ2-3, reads GAGVSQTPSNKVTEKGKYVELRCDPISGHTALYWYRQSLGQGPEFLIYFQGTGAADDSGLPNDRFFAVRPEGSVSTLKIQRTERGDSAVYLCASSLKWEDTQYFGPGTRLTVL.